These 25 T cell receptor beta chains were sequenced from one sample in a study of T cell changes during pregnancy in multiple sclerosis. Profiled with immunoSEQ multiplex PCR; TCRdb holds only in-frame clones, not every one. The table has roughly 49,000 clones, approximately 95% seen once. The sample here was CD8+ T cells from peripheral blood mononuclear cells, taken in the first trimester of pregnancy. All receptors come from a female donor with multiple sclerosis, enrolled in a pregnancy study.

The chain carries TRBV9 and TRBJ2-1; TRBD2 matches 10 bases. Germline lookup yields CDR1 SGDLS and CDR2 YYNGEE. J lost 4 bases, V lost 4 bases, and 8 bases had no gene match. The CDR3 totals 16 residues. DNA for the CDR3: TGTGCCAGCAGCCCCCCTAGCGGGAGCGGTTACAATGAGCAGTTCTTC. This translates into CASSPPSGSGYNEQFF. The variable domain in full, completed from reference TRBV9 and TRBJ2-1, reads DSGVTQTPKHLITATGQRVTLRCSPRSGDLSVYWYQQSLDQGLQFLIQYYNGEERAKGNILERFSAQQFPDLHSELNLSSLELGDSALYFCASSPPSGSGYNEQFFGPGTRLTVL.

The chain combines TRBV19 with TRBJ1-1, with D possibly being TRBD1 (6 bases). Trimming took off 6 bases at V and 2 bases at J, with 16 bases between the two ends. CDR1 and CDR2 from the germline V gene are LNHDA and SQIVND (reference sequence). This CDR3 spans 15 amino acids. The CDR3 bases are TGTGCCAGTAGCTTACAGGGCGGGGGAAACACTGAAGCTTTCTTT. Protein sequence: CASSLQGGGNTEAFF.

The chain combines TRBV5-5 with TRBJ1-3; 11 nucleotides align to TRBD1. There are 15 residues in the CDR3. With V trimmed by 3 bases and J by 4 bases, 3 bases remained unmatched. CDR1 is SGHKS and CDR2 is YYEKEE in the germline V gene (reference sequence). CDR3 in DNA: TGTGCCAGCAGCTGGGGACAGGGGGGCGGAAACACCATATATTTT. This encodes CASSWGQGGGNTIYF.

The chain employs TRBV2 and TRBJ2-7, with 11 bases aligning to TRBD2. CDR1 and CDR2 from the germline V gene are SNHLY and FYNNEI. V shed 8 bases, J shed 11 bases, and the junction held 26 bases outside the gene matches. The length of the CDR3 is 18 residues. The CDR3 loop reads CASWDPGASLAGGPWKYF. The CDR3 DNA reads TGTGCCAGCTGGGACCCCGGGGCCTCCTTAGCGGGAGGGCCGTGGAAGTACTTC.

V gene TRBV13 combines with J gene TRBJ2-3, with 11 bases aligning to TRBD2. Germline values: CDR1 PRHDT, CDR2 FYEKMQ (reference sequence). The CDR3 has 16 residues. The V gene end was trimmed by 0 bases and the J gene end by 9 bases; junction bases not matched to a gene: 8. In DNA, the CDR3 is TGTGCCAGCAGCTTAGGGAGTAGCGGGAGGGCCCGGACGCAGTATTTT. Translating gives CASSLGSSGRARTQYF.

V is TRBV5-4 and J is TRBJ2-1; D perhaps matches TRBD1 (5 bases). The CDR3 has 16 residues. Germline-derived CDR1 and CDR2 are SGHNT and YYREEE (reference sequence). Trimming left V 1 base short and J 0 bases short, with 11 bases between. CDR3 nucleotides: TGTGCCAGCAGCTTGTGGGTCCAGGGCTCCTACAATGAGCAGTTCTTC. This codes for CASSLWVQGSYNEQFF. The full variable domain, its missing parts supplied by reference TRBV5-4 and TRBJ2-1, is ETGVTQSPTHLIKTRGQQVTLRCSSQSGHNTVSWYQQALGQGPQFIFQYYREEENGRGNFPPRFSGLQFPNYSSELNVNALELDDSALYLCASSLWVQGSYNEQFFGPGTRLTVL.

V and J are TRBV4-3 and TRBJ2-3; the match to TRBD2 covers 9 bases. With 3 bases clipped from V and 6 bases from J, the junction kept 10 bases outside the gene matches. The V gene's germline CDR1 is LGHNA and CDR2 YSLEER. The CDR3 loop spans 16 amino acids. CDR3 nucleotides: TGCGCCAGCAGCCATTCACGCGGGAGGGCGTACGATACGCAGTATTTT. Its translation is CASSHSRGRAYDTQYF.

CDR3 in DNA: TGTGCCAGCAGCCAAGAGGTAGCGGGAAATGAGCAGTTCTTC. Its translation: CASSQEVAGNEQFF. J is TRBJ2-1 and V is TRBV4-2; TRBD2 agrees at 8 bases. Germline CDR1 LGHNA, CDR2 YNFKEQ. V trimming: 0 bases; J trimming: 7 bases; junction bases outside the gene matches: 2. This CDR3 is 14 amino acids long.

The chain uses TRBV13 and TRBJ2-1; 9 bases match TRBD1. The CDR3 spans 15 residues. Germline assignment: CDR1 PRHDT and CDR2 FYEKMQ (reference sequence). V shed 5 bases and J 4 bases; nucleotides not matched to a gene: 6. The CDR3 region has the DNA TGTGCCAGCAGCCCCGGACAGGGGTTTTACAATGAGCAGTTCTTC. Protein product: CASSPGQGFYNEQFF.

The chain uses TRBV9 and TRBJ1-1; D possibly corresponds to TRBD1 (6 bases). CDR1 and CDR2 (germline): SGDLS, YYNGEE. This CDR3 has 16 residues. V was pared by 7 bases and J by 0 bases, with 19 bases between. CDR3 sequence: CASGDGRDTMNTEAFF. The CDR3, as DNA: TGTGCCAGCGGCGACGGACGGGACACCATGAACACTGAAGCTTTCTTT.

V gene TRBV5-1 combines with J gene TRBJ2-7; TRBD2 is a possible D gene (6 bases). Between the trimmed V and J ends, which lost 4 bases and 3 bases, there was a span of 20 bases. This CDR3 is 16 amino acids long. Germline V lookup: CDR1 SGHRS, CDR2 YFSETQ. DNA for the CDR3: TGCGCCAGCAGCCCCGACGTGGGGGAGGCCATCTACGAGCAGTACTTC. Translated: CASSPDVGEAIYEQYF. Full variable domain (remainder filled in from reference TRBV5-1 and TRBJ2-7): KAGVTQTPRYLIKTRGQQVTLSCSPISGHRSVSWYQQTPGQGLQFLFEYFSETQRNKGNFPGRFSGRQFSNSRSEMNVSTLELGDSALYLCASSPDVGEAIYEQYFGPGTRLTVT.

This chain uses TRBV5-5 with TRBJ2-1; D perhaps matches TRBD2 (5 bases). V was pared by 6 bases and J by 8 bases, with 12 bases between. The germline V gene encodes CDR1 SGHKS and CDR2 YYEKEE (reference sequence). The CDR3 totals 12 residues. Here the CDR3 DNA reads TGTGCCAGCACCCCCATCGGGGATGAGCAGTTCTTC. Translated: CASTPIGDEQFF.

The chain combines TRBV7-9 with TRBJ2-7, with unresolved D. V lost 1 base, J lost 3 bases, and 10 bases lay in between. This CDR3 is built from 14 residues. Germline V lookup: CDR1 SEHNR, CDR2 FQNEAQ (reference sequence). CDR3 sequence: CASSLVQNHYEQYF. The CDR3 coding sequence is TGTGCCAGCAGCTTAGTACAGAACCACTACGAGCAGTACTTC.

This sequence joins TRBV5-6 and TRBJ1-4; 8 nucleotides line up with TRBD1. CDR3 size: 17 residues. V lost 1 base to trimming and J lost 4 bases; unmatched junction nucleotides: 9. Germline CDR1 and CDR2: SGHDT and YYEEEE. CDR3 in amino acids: CASSLQGANVGNEKLFF. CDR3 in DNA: TGTGCCAGCAGCTTGCAGGGGGCGAATGTAGGTAATGAAAAACTGTTTTTT.

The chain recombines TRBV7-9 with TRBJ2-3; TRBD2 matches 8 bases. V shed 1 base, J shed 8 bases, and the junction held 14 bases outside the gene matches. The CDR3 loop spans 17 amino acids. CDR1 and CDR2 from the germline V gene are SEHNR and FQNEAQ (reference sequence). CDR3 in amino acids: CASSLGSSGGTPATQYF. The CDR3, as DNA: TGTGCCAGCAGCTTAGGATCATCGGGAGGGACTCCGGCTACGCAGTATTTT.

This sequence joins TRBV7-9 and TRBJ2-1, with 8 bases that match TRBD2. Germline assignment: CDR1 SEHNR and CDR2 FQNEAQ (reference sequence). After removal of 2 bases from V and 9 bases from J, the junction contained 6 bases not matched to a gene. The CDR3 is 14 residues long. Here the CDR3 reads CASSLTGGPGEQFF. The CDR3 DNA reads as TGTGCCAGCAGCTTAACGGGAGGGCCAGGTGAGCAGTTCTTC. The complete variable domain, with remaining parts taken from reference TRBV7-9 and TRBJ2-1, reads DTGVSQNPRHKITKRGQNVTFRCDPISEHNRLYWYRQTLGQGPEFLTYFQNEAQLEKSRLLSDRFSAERPKGSFSTLEIQRTEQGDSAMYLCASSLTGGPGEQFFGPGTRLTVL.

The CDR3 DNA is TGTGCCAGCAGCCTTACGACAGGGGGCTATGGCTACACCTTC. Its translation is CASSLTTGGYGYTF. V usage is TRBV7-2 and J usage is TRBJ1-2; TRBD1 matches 9 bases. CDR1 and CDR2 (germline): SGHTA, FQGNSA. CDR3 length: 14 residues. With V trimmed by 5 bases and J by 4 bases, 5 bases remained unmatched.

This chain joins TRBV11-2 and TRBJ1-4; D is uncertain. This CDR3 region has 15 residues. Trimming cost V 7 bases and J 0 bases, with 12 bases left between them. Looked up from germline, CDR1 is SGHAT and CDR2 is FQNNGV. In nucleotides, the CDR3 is TGTGCCAGCACGGAATACAGCTCAACTAATGAAAAACTGTTTTTT. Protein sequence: CASTEYSSTNEKLFF.

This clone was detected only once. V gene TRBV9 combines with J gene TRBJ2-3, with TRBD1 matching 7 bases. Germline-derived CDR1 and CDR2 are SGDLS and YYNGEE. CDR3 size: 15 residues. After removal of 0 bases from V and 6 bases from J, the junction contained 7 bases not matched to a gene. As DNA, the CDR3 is TGTGCCAGCAGCGTAGAGGGCAGGGGGTGGGATACGCAGTATTTT. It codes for CASSVEGRGWDTQYF.

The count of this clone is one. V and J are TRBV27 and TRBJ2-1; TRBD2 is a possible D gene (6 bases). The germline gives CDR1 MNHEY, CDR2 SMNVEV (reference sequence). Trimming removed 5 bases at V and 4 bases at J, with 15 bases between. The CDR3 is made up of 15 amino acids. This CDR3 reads CASSPRVADYNEQFF. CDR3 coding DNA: TGTGCCAGCAGTCCCCGGGTAGCGGATTACAATGAGCAGTTCTTC.

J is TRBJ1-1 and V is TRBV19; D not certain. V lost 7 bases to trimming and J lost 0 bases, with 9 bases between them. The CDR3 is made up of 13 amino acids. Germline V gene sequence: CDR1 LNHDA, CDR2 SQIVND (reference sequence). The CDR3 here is CASTGRMNTEAFF. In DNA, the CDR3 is TGTGCCAGTACAGGCCGCATGAACACTGAAGCTTTCTTT.

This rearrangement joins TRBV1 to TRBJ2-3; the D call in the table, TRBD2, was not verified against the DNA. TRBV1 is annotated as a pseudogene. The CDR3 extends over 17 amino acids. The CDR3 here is CTSSGTSGVASTDTQYF. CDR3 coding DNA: TGCACCAGCAGTGGGACTAGCGGGGTGGCTAGCACAGATACGCAGTATTTT.

The CDR3 sequence is CAWNYLGDSAMNTEAFF. CDR3 in DNA: TGTGCCTGGAATTACCTCGGGGACAGCGCGATGAACACTGAAGCTTTCTTT. The chain couples TRBV30 to TRBJ1-1, with 7 bases matching TRBD1. The V and J ends lost 4 bases and 0 bases, in that order; junction bases with no gene match: 14. This CDR3 comprises 17 residues. CDR1 and CDR2 from the germline V gene are GTSNPN and SVGIG (reference sequence).

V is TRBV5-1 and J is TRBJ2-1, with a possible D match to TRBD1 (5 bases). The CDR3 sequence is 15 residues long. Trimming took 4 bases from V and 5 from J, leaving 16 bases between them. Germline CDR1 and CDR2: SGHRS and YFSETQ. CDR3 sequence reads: CASSLGHSLNNEQFF. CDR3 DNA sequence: TGCGCCAGCAGCCTAGGACACTCGCTCAACAATGAGCAGTTCTTC. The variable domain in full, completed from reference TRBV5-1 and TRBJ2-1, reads KAGVTQTPRYLIKTRGQQVTLSCSPISGHRSVSWYQQTPGQGLQFLFEYFSETQRNKGNFPGRFSGRQFSNSRSEMNVSTLELGDSALYLCASSLGHSLNNEQFFGPGTRLTVL.

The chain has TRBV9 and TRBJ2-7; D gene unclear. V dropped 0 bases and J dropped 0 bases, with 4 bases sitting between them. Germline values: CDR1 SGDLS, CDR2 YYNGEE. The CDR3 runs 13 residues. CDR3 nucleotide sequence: TGTGCCAGCAGCGTAGGACACTCCTACGAGCAGTACTTC. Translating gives CASSVGHSYEQYF.